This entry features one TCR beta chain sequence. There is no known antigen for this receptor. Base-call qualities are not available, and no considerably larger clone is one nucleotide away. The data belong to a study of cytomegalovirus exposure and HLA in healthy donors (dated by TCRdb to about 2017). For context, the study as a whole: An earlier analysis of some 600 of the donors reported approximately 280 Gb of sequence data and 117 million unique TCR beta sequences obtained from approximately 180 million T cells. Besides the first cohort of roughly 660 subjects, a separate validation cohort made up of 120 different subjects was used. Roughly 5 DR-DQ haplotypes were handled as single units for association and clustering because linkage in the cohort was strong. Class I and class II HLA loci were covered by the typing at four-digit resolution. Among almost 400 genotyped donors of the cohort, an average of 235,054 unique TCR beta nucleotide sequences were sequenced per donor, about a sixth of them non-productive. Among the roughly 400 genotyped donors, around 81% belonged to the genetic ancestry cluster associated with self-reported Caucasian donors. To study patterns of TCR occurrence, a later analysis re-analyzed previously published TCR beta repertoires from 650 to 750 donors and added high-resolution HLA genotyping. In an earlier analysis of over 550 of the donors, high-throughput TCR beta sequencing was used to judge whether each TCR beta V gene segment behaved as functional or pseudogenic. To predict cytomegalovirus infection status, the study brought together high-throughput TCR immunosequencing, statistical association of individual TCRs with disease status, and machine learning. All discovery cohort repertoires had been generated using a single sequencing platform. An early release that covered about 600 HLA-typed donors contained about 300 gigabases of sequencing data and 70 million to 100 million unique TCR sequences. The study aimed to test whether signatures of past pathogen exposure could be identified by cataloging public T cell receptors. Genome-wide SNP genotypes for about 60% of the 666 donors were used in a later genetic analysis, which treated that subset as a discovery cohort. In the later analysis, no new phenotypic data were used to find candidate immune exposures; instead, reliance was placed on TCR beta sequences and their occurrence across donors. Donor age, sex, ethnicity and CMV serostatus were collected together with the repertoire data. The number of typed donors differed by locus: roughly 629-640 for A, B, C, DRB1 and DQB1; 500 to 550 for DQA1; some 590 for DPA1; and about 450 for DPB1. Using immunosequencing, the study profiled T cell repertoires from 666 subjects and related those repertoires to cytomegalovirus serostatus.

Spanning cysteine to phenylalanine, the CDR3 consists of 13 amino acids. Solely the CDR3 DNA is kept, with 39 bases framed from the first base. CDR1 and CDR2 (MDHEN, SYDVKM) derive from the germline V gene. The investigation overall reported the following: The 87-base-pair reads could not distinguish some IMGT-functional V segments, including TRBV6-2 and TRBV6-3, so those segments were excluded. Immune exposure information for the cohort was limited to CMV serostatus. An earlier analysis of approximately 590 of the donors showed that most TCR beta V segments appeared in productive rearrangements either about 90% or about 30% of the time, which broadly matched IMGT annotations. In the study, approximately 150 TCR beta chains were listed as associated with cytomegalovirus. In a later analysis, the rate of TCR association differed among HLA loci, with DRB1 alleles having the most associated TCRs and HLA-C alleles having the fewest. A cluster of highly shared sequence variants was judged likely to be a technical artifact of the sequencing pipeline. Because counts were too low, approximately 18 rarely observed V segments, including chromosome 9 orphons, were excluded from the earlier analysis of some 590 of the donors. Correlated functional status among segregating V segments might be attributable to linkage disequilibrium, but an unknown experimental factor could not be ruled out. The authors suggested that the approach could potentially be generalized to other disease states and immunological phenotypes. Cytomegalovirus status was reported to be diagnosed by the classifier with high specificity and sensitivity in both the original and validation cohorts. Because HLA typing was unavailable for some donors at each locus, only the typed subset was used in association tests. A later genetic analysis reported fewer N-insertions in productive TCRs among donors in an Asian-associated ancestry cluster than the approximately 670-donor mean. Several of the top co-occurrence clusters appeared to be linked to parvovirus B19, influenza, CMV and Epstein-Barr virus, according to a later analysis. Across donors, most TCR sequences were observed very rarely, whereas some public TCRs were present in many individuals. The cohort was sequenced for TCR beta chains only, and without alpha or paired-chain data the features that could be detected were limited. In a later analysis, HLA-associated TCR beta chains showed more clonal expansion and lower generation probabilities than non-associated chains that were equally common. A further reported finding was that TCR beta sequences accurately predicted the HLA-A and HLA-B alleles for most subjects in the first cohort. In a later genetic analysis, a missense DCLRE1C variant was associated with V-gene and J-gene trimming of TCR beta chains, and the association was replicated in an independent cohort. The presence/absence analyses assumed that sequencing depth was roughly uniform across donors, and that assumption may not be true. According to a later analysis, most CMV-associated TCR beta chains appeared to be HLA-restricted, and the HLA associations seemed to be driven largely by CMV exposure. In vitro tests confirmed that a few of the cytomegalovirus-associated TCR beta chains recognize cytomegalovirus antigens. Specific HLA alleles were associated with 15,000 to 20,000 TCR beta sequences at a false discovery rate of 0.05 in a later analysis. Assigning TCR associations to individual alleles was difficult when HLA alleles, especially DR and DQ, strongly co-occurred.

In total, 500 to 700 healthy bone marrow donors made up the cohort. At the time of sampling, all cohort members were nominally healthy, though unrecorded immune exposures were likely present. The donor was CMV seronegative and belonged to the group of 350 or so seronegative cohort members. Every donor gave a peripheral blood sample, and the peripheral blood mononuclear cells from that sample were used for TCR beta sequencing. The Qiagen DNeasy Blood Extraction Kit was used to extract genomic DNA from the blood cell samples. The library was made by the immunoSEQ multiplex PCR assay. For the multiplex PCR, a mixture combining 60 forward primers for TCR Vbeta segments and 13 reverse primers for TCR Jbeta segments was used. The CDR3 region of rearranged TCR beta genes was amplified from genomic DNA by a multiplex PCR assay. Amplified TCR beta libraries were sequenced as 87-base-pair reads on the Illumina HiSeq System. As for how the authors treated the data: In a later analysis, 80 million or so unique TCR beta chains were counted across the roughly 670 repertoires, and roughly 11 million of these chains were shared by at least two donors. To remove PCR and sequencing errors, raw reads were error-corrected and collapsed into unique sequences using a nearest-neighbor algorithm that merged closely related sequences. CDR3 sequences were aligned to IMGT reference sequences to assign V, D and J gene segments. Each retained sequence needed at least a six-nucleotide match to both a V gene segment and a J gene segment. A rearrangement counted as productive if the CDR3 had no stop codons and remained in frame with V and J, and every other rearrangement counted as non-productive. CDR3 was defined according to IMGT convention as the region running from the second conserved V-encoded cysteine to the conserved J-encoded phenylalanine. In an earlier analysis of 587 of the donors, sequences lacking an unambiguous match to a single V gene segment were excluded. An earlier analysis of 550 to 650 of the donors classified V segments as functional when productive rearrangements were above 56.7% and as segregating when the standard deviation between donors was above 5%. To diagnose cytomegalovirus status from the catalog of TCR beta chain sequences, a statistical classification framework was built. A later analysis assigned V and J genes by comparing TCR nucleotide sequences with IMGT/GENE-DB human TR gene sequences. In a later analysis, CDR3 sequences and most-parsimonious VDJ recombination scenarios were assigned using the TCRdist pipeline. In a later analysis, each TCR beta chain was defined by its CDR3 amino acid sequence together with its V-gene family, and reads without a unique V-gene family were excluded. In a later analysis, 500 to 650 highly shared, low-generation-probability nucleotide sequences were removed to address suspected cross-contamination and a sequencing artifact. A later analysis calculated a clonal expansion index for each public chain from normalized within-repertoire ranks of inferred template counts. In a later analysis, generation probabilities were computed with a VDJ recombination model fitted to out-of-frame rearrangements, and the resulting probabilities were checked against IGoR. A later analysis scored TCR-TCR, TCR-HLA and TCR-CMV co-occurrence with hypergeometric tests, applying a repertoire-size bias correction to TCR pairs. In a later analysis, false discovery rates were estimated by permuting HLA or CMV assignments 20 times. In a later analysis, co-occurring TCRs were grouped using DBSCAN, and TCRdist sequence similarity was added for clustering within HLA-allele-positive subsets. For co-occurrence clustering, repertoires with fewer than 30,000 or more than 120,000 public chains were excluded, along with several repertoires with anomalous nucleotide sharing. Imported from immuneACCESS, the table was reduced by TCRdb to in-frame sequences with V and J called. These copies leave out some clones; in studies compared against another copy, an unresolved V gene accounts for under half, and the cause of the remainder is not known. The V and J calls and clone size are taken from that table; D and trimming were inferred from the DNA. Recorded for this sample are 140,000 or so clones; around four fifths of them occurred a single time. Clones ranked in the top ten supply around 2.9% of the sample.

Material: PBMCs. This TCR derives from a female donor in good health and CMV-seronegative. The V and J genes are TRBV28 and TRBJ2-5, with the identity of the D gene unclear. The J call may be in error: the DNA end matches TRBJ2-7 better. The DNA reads TGTGCCAGCAGCCCCAATCGCAACTACGAGCAGTACTTC. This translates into CASSPNRNYEQYF.